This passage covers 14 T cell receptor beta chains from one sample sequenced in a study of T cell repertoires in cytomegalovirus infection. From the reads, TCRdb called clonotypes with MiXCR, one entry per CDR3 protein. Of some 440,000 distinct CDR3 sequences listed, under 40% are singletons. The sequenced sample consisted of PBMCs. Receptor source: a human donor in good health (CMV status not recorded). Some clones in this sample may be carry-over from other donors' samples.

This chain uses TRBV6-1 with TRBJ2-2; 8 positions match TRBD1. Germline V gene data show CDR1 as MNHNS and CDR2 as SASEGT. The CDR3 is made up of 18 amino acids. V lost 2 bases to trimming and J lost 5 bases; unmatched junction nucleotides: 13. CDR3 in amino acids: CASSEKGFRTGWTGELFF. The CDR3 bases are TGTGCCAGCAGTGAAAAGGGTTTTAGGACAGGGTGGACCGGGGAGCTGTTTTTT.

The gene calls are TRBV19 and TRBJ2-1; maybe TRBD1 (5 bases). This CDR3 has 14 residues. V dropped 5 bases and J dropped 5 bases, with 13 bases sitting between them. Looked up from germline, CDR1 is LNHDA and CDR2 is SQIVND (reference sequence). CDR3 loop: CASSQLRQHNEQFF. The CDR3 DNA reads TGTGCCAGTAGTCAACTTAGACAGCACAATGAGCAGTTCTTC.

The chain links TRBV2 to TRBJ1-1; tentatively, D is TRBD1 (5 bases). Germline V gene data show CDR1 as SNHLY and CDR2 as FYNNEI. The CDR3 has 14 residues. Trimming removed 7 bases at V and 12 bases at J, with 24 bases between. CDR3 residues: CASKSSGTSSGTFF. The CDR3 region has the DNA TGTGCCAGCAAGTCTTCCGGGACCTCAAGCGGAACTTTCTTT.

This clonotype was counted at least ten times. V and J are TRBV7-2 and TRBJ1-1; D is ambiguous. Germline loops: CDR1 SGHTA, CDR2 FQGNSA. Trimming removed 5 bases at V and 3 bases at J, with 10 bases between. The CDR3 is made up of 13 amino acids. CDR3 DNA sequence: TGTGCCAGCAGCACGGACCGAGACACTGAAGCTTTCTTT. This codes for CASSTDRDTEAFF.

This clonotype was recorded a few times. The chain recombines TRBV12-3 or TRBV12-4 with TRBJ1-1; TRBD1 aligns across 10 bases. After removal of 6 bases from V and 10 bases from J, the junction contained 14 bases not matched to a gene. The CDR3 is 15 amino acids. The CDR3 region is CASRMTGGDGSGAFF. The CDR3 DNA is TGTGCCAGCAGAATGACAGGGGGCGATGGGTCAGGAGCTTTCTTT.

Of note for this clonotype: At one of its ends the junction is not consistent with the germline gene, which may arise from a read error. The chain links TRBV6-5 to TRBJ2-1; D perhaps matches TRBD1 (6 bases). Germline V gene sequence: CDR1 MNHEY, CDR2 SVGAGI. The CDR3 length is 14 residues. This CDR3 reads CDSSWTASYNEQFF. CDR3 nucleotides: TGTGACAGCTCGTGGACAGCCTCCTACAATGAGCAGTTCTTC.

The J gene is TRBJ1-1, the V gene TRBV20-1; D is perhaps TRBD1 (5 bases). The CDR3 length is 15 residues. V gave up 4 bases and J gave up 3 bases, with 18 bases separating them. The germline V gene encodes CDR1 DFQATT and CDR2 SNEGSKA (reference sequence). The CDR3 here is CSATGLAATDTEAFF. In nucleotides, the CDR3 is TGCAGTGCTACGGGACTTGCTGCAACAGACACTGAAGCTTTCTTT.

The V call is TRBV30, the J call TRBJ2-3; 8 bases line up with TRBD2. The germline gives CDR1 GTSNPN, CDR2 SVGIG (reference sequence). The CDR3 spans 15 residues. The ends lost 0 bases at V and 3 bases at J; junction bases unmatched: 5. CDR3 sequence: CAWSVRGGLTDTQYF. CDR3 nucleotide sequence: TGTGCCTGGAGTGTACGGGGGGGGTTGACAGATACGCAGTATTTT.

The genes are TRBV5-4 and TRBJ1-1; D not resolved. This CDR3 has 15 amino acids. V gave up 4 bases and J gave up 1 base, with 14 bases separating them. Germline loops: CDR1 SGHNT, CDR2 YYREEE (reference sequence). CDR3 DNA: TGTGCCAGCAGCCTCCTGGCTGGTGGGAACACTGAAGCTTTCTTT. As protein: CASSLLAGGNTEAFF.

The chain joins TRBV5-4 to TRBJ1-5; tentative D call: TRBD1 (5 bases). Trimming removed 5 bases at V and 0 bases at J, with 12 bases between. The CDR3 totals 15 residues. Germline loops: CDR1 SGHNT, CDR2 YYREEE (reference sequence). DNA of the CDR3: TGTGCCAGCAGTTCGGGGGGGGATAGCAATCAGCCCCAGCATTTT. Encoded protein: CASSSGGDSNQPQHF.

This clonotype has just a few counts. CDR3 in amino acids: CSASPSFTLGRTDTQYF. The CDR3 nucleotides are TGCAGTGCTAGCCCCTCTTTTACTCTGGGCAGGACAGATACGCAGTATTTT. The genes are TRBV20-1 and TRBJ2-3; no definite D call. CDR1 is DFQATT and CDR2 is SNEGSKA in the germline V gene (reference sequence). CDR3 length: 17 residues. Deletions cut 3 bases from V and 3 bases from J, with 22 bases between.

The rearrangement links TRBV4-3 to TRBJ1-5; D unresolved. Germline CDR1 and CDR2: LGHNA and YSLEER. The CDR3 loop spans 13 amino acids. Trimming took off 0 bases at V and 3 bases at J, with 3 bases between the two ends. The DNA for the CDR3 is TGCGCCAGCAGCCAAGATCACAATCAGCCCCAGCATTTT. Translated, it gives CASSQDHNQPQHF.

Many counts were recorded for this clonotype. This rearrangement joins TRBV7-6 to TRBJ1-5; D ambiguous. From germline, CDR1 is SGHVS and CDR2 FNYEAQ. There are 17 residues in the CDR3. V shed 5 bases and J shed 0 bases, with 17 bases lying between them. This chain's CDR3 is CASSREVGENSNQPQHF. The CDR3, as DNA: TGTGCCAGCAGCCGAGAGGTGGGTGAGAATAGCAATCAGCCCCAGCATTTT.

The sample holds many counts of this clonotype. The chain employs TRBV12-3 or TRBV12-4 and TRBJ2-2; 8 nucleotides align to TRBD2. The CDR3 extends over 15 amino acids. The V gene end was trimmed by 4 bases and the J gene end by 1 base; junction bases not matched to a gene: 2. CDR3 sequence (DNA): TGTGCCAGCAGTTCGGGGGGGGTGAACACCGGGGAGCTGTTTTTT. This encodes CASSSGGVNTGELFF.